The rows below give T cell receptor beta chains drawn from one sample of a study of cytomegalovirus exposure and HLA in healthy donors. The protocol was immunoSEQ multiplex PCR, while the TCRdb copy is restricted to in-frame clones and leaves out a portion. The sample lists under 200,000 clones, roughly 80% occurring once. The sequenced sample consisted of PBMCs. The receptors stem from a woman in her thirties or forties in good health and CMV-seropositive. Each CDR3 is given with its conserved first and last residue. The order of the fields is CDR3 protein, CDR3 DNA, D gene, CDR3 length, clone size, V gene, J gene. D genes are given only for firm matches. The listing skips clone size in some rows; elsewhere it reads once, few, many or a size class.

CDR3: CASSFVTSALYEQYF
DNA: TGTGCCAGCAGTTTCGTGACTAGCGCCCTCTACGAGCAGTACTTC
D: TRBD2
length: 15
size: NA
V: TRBV28
J: TRBJ2-7

CDR3: CASSRQVSNTEAFF
DNA: TGTGCCAGCAGCCGACAAGTTTCTAACACTGAAGCTTTCTTT
D: NA
length: 14
size: NA
V: TRBV28
J: TRBJ1-1

CDR3: CASSLGSHGQNNEQFF
DNA: TGTGCCAGCAGCTTAGGGAGTCACGGGCAGAACAATGAGCAGTTCTTC
D: NA
length: 16
size: NA
V: TRBV5-4
J: TRBJ2-1

CDR3: CASREDRVGEQFF
DNA: TGTGCCAGCAGAGAGGACAGGGTAGGGGAGCAGTTCTTC
D: TRBD1
length: 13
size: NA
V: TRBV2
J: TRBJ2-1

CDR3: CASSQSSDWNTEAFF
DNA: TGCGCCAGCAGCCAGTCTTCGGACTGGAACACTGAAGCTTTCTTT
D: NA
length: 15
size: NA
V: TRBV4-1
J: TRBJ1-1

CDR3: CASRGQVEQFF
DNA: TGTGCCAGCAGGGGACAGGTGGAGCAGTTCTTC
D: TRBD1
length: 11
size: NA
V: TRBV2
J: TRBJ2-1

CDR3: CASSPGRVAGPQETQYF
DNA: TGTGCCAGCAGCCCAGGGAGGGTAGCGGGACCTCAAGAGACCCAGTACTTC
D: TRBD2
length: 17
size: once
V: TRBV11-2
J: TRBJ2-5

CDR3: CASSPEIADTQYF
DNA: TGTGCCAGCAGCCCGGAGATCGCAGATACGCAGTATTTT
D: NA
length: 13
size: once
V: TRBV7-2
J: TRBJ2-3

CDR3: CSVEDRSGKYTF
DNA: TGCAGCGTTGAAGATCGGTCAGGAAAGTACACCTTC
D: NA
length: 12
size: NA
V: TRBV29-1
J: TRBJ1-2

CDR3: CASSGSGRVAYEQYF
DNA: TGTGCCAGCAGTGGGAGCGGGAGGGTGGCCTACGAGCAGTACTTC
D: TRBD2
length: 15
size: NA
V: TRBV6-4
J: TRBJ2-7

CDR3: CASSESGSGSYEQYF
DNA: TGTGCCAGCAGTGAATCGGGTAGCGGGTCCTACGAGCAGTACTTC
D: TRBD2
length: 15
size: NA
V: TRBV25-1
J: TRBJ2-7

CDR3: CASSYREGALVETQYF
DNA: TGCGCCAGCAGCTATAGAGAGGGGGCGCTTGTAGAGACCCAGTACTTC
D: TRBD1
length: 16
size: NA
V: TRBV5-1
J: TRBJ2-5

CDR3: CASSLAPGQLYGYTF
DNA: TGTGCCAGCAGCTTGGCCCCGGGACAGCTCTATGGCTACACCTTC
D: TRBD1
length: 15
size: NA
V: TRBV5-8
J: TRBJ1-2

CDR3: CASNPRGGSYEQYF
DNA: TGTGCCAGCAACCCCAGGGGCGGGAGTTACGAGCAGTACTTC
D: NA
length: 14
size: NA
V: TRBV6-1
J: TRBJ2-7

CDR3: CASSQVATSERSGYNEQFF
DNA: TGCGCCAGCAGCCAAGTAGCGACTAGCGAGCGTAGCGGGTACAATGAGCAGTTCTTC
D: TRBD2
length: 19
size: once
V: TRBV4-1
J: TRBJ2-1

CDR3: CASSQPTSGSYEQYF
DNA: TGCGCCAGCAGCCAACCGACTAGCGGGAGTTACGAGCAGTACTTC
D: TRBD2
length: 15
size: NA
V: TRBV4-1
J: TRBJ2-7

CDR3: CASSPQGGSRGNYEQYF
DNA: TGTGCCAGCTCACCACAAGGGGGCAGTCGGGGGAACTACGAGCAGTACTTC
D: NA
length: 17
size: NA
V: TRBV18
J: TRBJ2-7

CDR3: CASSQVGGNGYEQYF
DNA: TGCGCCAGCAGCCAAGTAGGGGGCAATGGGTACGAGCAGTACTTC
D: TRBD1
length: 15
size: NA
V: TRBV4-1
J: TRBJ2-7

CDR3: CASSPESYEQYF
DNA: TGTGCCAGCAGCCCCGAGAGCTACGAGCAGTACTTC
D: NA
length: 12
size: many
V: TRBV11-2
J: TRBJ2-7

CDR3: CASSLSGGSYEQYF
DNA: TGTGCCAGCAGTTTGTCGGGAGGGTCCTACGAGCAGTACTTC
D: TRBD2
length: 14
size: NA
V: TRBV27
J: TRBJ2-7

CDR3: CASSTAGGAGEQYF
DNA: TGTGCCAGTAGTACCGCAGGGGGCGCGGGTGAGCAGTACTTC
D: TRBD1
length: 14
size: NA
V: TRBV19
J: TRBJ2-7

CDR3: CASSDSPNFGLAGDGNEQFF
DNA: TGTGCCAGCAGTGACTCGCCTAATTTTGGACTAGCGGGAGATGGGAATGAGCAGTTCTTC
D: TRBD2
length: 20
size: NA
V: TRBV6-4
J: TRBJ2-1

CDR3: CASSSNSGSYNEQFF
DNA: TGTGCCAGCAGCTCAAATAGCGGATCCTACAATGAGCAGTTCTTC
D: NA
length: 15
size: NA
V: TRBV13
J: TRBJ2-1

CDR3: CASSSTLVRAGEHYEQYF
DNA: TGTGCCAGCAGCTCTACCCTAGTACGGGCAGGGGAGCACTACGAGCAGTACTTC
D: NA
length: 18
size: NA
V: TRBV7-8
J: TRBJ2-7

CDR3: CAGGAVSSYEQYF
DNA: TGTGCGGGGGGGGCGGTTAGCTCCTACGAGCAGTACTTC
D: NA
length: 13
size: few
V: TRBV6-1
J: TRBJ2-7

CDR3: CASSYKASGYSYEQYF
DNA: TGTGCCAGCAGTTACAAAGCTAGCGGCTACTCCTACGAGCAGTACTTC
D: TRBD2
length: 16
size: NA
V: TRBV6-5
J: TRBJ2-7

CDR3: CASSQPGLVTDTQYF
DNA: TGTGCCAGCAGCCAACCGGGACTAGTAACAGATACGCAGTATTTT
D: TRBD2
length: 15
size: NA
V: TRBV5-4
J: TRBJ2-3

CDR3: CASKSTGELFF
DNA: TGTGCCAGTAAGAGCACCGGGGAGCTGTTTTTT
D: NA
length: 11
size: NA
V: TRBV19
J: TRBJ2-2

CDR3: CASRQGTTGELFF
DNA: TGTGCCAGCAGGCAGGGGACCACCGGGGAGCTGTTTTTT
D: NA
length: 13
size: NA
V: TRBV28
J: TRBJ2-2

CDR3: CASSSSGQGIYGYTF
DNA: TGTGCCAGCAGCTCCTCCGGACAGGGCATCTATGGCTACACCTTC
D: TRBD1
length: 15
size: NA
V: TRBV5-4
J: TRBJ1-2

CDR3: CATSRDRRSSYNEQFF
DNA: TGTGCCACCAGCAGAGATCGGAGAAGCTCCTACAATGAGCAGTTCTTC
D: NA
length: 16
size: NA
V: TRBV15
J: TRBJ2-1

CDR3: CASSIGTGPGGYTF
DNA: TGTGCCAGTAGTATTGGGACAGGACCAGGAGGCTACACCTTC
D: TRBD1
length: 14
size: NA
V: TRBV19
J: TRBJ1-2

CDR3: CAWSRGRDGYNEQFF
DNA: TGTGCCTGGAGTCGCGGGAGGGATGGGTACAATGAGCAGTTCTTC
D: TRBD2
length: 15
size: few
V: TRBV30
J: TRBJ2-1

CDR3: CASRAGQGRLNTEAFF
DNA: TGTGCCAGCAGGGCCGGGCAGGGAAGGCTGAACACTGAAGCTTTCTTT
D: NA
length: 16
size: NA
V: TRBV7-3
J: TRBJ1-1

CDR3: CASSSTSGSGVEQYF
DNA: TGCGCCAGCAGTTCTACTAGCGGGAGTGGTGTCGAGCAGTACTTC
D: TRBD2
length: 15
size: NA
V: TRBV5-1
J: TRBJ2-7

CDR3: CASSSYQGRSEAFF
DNA: TGTGCCAGCAGTTCGTACCAGGGGCGAAGCGAAGCTTTCTTT
D: NA
length: 14
size: NA
V: TRBV5-4
J: TRBJ1-1

CDR3: CASSLNPGQGAQETQYF
DNA: TGTGCCAGCAGTTTAAATCCGGGACAGGGGGCTCAAGAGACCCAGTACTTC
D: TRBD1
length: 17
size: NA
V: TRBV28
J: TRBJ2-5

CDR3: CASSRGTSGSLGDTQYF
DNA: TGTGCCAGCAGCCGGGGGACTAGCGGGAGTCTTGGAGATACGCAGTATTTT
D: TRBD2
length: 17
size: NA
V: TRBV4-2
J: TRBJ2-3

CDR3: CASSGTGGGNQPQHF
DNA: TGTGCCAGCAGTGGAACAGGGGGCGGGAATCAGCCCCAGCATTTT
D: TRBD1
length: 15
size: NA
V: TRBV28
J: TRBJ1-5

CDR3: CASSSSKQLVAQYF
DNA: TGTGCCAGCAGTTCGTCTAAACAGCTCGTGGCCCAGTACTTC
D: NA
length: 14
size: NA
V: TRBV2
J: TRBJ2-5

CDR3: CASSPRESTEAFF
DNA: TGTGCCAGCTCACCACGGGAGAGCACTGAAGCTTTCTTT
D: NA
length: 13
size: NA
V: TRBV18
J: TRBJ1-1

CDR3: CAWSSGGCGYTF
DNA: TGTGCCTGGAGTTCAGGGGGGTGTGGCTACACCTTC
D: TRBD1
length: 12
size: NA
V: TRBV30
J: TRBJ1-2

CDR3: CATGTGSSPLHF
DNA: TGCGCCACCGGGACAGGGTCTTCACCCCTCCACTTT
D: TRBD1
length: 12
size: NA
V: TRBV5-1
J: TRBJ1-6

CDR3: CASSLFTGGRYEQYF
DNA: TGTGCCAGCAGTTTATTCACAGGGGGGCGCTACGAGCAGTACTTC
D: TRBD1
length: 15
size: NA
V: TRBV28
J: TRBJ2-7

CDR3: CASGTSGRTNEQFF
DNA: TGTGCCAGCGGTACTAGCGGGAGGACGAATGAGCAGTTCTTC
D: TRBD2
length: 14
size: few
V: TRBV28
J: TRBJ2-1

CDR3: CASSLGGGANTGELFF
DNA: TGTGCCAGCAGCTTAGGAGGGGGCGCGAACACCGGGGAGCTGTTTTTT
D: TRBD1
length: 16
size: NA
V: TRBV11-3
J: TRBJ2-2

CDR3: CASSFTLKQGYFF
DNA: TGTGCCAGCAGCTTCACTCTGAAGCAGGGTTATTTCTTC
D: NA
length: 13
size: NA
V: TRBV7-2
J: TRBJ2-1

CDR3: CASSLTGTAYNQPQHF
DNA: TGTGCCAGCAGTTTAACCGGGACTGCCTACAATCAGCCCCAGCATTTT
D: NA
length: 16
size: once
V: TRBV28
J: TRBJ1-5